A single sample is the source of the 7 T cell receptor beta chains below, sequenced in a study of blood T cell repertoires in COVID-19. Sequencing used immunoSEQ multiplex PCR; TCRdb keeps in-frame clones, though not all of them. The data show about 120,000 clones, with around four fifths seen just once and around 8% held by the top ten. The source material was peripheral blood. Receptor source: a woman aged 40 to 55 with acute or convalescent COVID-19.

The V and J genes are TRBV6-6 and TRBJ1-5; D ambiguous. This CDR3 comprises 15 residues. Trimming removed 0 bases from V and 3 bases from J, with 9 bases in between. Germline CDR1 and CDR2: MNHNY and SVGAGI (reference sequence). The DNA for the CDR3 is TGTGCCAGCAGTTACTCGAGGGAGAACAATCAGCCCCAGCATTTT. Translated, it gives CASSYSRENNQPQHF.

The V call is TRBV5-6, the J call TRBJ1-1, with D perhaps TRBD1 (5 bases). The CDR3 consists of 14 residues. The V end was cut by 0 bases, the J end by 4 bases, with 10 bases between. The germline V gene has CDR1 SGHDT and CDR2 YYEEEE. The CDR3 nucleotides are TGTGCCAGCAGCTTGGACGGGGGGGTCACTGAAGCTTTCTTT. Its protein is CASSLDGGVTEAFF.

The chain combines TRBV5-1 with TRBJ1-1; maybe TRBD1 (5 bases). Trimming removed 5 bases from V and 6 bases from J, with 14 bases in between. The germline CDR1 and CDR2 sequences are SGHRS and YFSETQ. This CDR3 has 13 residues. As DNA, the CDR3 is TGCGCCAGCAGTGGGGGGGATTTGGCTGAAGCTTTCTTT. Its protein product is CASSGGDLAEAFF.

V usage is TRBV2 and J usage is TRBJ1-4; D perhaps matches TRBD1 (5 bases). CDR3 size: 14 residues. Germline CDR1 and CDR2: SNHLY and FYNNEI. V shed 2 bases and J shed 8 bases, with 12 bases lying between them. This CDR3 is CASSERYRGEKLFF. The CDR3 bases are TGTGCCAGCAGTGAAAGGTACCGGGGGGAAAAACTGTTTTTT.

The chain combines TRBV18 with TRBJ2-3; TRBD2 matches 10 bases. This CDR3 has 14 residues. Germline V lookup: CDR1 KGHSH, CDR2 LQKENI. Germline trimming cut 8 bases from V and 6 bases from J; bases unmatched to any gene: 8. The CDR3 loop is CASRGLAESDTQYF. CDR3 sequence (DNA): TGTGCCAGCCGAGGACTAGCGGAATCGGATACGCAGTATTTT. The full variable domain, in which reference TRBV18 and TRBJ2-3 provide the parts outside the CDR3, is NAGVMQNPRHLVRRRGQEARLRCSPMKGHSHVYWYRQLPEEGLKFMVYLQKENIIDESGMPKERFSAEFPKEGPSILRIQQVVRGDSAAYFCASRGLAESDTQYFGPGTRLTVL.

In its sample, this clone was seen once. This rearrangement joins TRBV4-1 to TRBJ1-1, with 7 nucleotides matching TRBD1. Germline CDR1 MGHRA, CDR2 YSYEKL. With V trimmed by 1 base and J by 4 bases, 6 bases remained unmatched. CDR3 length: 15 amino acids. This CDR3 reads CASSQGDRDFTEAFF. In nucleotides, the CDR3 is TGCGCCAGCAGCCAAGGTGACAGGGACTTCACTGAAGCTTTCTTT.

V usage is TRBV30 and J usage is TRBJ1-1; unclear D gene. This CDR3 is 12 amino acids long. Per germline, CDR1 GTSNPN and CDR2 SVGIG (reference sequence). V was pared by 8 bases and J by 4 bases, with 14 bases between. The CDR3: CAGGVRGTEAFF. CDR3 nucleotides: TGTGCCGGCGGGGTTCGCGGCACTGAAGCTTTCTTT.